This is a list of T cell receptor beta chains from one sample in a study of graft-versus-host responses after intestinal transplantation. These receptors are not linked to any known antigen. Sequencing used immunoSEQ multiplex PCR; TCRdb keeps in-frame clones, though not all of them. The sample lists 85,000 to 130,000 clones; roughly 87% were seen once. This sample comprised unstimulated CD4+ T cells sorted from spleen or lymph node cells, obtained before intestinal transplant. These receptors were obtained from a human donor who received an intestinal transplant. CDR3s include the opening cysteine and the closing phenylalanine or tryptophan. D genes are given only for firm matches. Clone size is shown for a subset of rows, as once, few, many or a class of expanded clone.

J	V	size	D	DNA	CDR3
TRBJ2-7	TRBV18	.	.	TGTGCCAGCTCACCAAGAAGGGACTCTTACGAGCAGTACTTC	CASSPRRDSYEQYF
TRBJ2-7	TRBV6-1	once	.	TGTGCCAGCAGTACCCTCTACGAGCAGTACTTC	CASSTLYEQYF
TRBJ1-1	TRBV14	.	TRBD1	TGTGCCAGCAGCTCGACAGGGATGAACACTGAAGCTTTCTTT	CASSSTGMNTEAFF
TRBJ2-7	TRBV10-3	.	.	TGTGCCATCAGTGAGGGTGTAGCGAGCTTCTACGAGCAGTACTTC	CAISEGVASFYEQYF
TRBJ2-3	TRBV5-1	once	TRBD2	TGCGCCAGCGGCCCACTAGCGGCCACAGATACGCAGTATTTT	CASGPLAATDTQYF
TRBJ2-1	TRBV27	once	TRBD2	TGTGCCAGCAGTTTATGGAGCGGGAGGTCCTACAATGAGCAGTTCTTC	CASSLWSGRSYNEQFF
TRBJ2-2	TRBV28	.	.	TGTGCCAGCCGGCTAGCTGCCGGGGAGCTGTTTTTT	CASRLAAGELFF
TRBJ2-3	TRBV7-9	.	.	TGTGCCAGCAGCTTGGGGCGCCCTCAGGGCACAGATACGCAGTATTTT	CASSLGRPQGTDTQYF
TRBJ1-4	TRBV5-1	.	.	TGCGCCAGCAGCTTGGACAGGGAGGGAGAAAAACTGTTTTTT	CASSLDREGEKLFF
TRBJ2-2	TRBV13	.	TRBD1	TGTGCCAGCAGCCATTCCCCGGGACAGGGCGTTCCCGGGGAGCTGTTTTTT	CASSHSPGQGVPGELFF
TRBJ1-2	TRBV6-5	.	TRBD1	TGTGCCAGCAGTTACGGTCAGGGGGCGCAAGGCTACACCTTC	CASSYGQGAQGYTF
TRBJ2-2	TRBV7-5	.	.	TGTGTCAGAAGCTTTTGCGGGGGGAACACCGGGGAGCTGTTTTTT	CVRSFCGGNTGELFF
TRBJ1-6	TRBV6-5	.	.	TGTGCCAGCAGTTACAGGGATAATTCACCCCTCCACTTT	CASSYRDNSPLHF
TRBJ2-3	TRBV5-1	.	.	TGCGCCAGCAGCCCGACTAGGGGGGCAGATACGCAGTATTTT	CASSPTRGADTQYF
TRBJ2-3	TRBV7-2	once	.	TGTGCCAGCAGCTTGCAGGGCGCGTCGACAGATACGCAGTATTTT	CASSLQGASTDTQYF
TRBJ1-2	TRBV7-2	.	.	TGTGCCAGCAGCTTAGGCCCTCGCCAATCCTATGGCTACACCTTC	CASSLGPRQSYGYTF
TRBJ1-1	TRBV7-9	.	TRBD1	TGTGCCAGCAGCCTCCAGGGGGGCACTGAAGCTTTCTTT	CASSLQGGTEAFF
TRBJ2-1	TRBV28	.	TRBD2	TGTGCCAGCAGTCCACCGGCTAGCGGGAGGGCCTATGAGCAGTTCTTC	CASSPPASGRAYEQFF
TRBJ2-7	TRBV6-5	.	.	TGTGCCAGCAGTTACAGGGCGGGGATCTACGAGCAGTACTTC	CASSYRAGIYEQYF
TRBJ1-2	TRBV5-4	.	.	TGTGCCAGCAGCTTGCGGATACTCGATGGCTACACCTTC	CASSLRILDGYTF
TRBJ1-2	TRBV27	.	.	TGTGCCAGCAGTCCCCGGGTCCCACTTGGCGGCTACACCTTC	CASSPRVPLGGYTF
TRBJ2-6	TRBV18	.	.	TGTGCCAGCTCCCCCGTCGTGGTCTCTGGGGCCAACGTCCTGACTTTC	CASSPVVVSGANVLTF
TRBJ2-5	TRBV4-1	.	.	TGCGCCAGCAGCCAAGACATAGAAAGGGGGTCAGAGACCCAGTACTTC	CASSQDIERGSETQYF
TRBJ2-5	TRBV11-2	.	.	TGTGCCAGCGATGGGGGTGGACGGGCCCAGTACTTC	CASDGGGRAQYF
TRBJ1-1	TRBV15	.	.	TGTGCCACCAGCCGGGGAGTCCTGAACACTGAAGCTTTCTTT	CATSRGVLNTEAFF
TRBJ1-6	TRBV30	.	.	TGTGCCTGGAGTCTGAATTCACCCCTCCACTTT	CAWSLNSPLHF
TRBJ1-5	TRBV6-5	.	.	TGTGCCAGCAGACGAGGACACTATAGCAATCAGCCCCAGCATTTT	CASRRGHYSNQPQHF
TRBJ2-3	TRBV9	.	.	TGTGCCAGCAGCGTAGATTGGGGGGGCACAGATACGCAGTATTTT	CASSVDWGGTDTQYF
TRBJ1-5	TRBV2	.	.	TGTGCCAGCAGTGATCAGGGAGGGCACAATCAGCCCCAGCATTTT	CASSDQGGHNQPQHF
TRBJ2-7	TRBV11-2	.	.	TGTGCCAGCAGCCGGGTAGCGGACACTTCCTACGAGCAGTACTTC	CASSRVADTSYEQYF
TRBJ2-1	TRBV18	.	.	TGTGCCAGCTCACCTGGGACCGGTCAGGGTGAGCAGTTCTTC	CASSPGTGQGEQFF
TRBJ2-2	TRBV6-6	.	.	TGTGCCAGCAGTTACTCGATCCGGACTACCGGGGAGCTGTTTTTT	CASSYSIRTTGELFF
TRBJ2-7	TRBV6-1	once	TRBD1	TGTGCCAGCAGTGACCGGGACAGGGGTCTGTCTAGCGCCTACGAGCAGTACTTC	CASSDRDRGLSSAYEQYF
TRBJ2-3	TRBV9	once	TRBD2	TGTGCCAGCAGCTATAGCGGGAGGGCCCCCGATACGCAGTATTTT	CASSYSGRAPDTQYF
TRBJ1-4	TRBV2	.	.	TGTGCCAGCGGGAGGGGGGCGGCAACGGAAAAACTGTTTTTT	CASGRGAATEKLFF
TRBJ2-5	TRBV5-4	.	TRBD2	TGTGCCAGCAGCTCATCAGGACTAGCTCAAGAGACCCAGTACTTC	CASSSSGLAQETQYF
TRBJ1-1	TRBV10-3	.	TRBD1	TGTGCCGCCCAGACAGGGTTGAACACTGAAGCTTTCTTT	CAAQTGLNTEAFF
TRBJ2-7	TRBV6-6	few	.	TGTGCCAGCAGAACTAGGGGAACATACGAGCAGTACTTC	CASRTRGTYEQYF
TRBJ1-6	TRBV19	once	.	TGTGCCAGTAGTATTCTCTCGATGAATCCCGGAGGAAATTCACCCCTCCACTTT	CASSILSMNPGGNSPLHF
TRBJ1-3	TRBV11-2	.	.	TGTGCCAGCAGCTTAGATACCTCTGGAAACACCATATATTTT	CASSLDTSGNTIYF
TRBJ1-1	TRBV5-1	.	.	TGCGCCAGCAGCTTGGAGGGGCGAGACACTGAAGCTTTCTTT	CASSLEGRDTEAFF
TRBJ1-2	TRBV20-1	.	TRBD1	TGCAGTGCCGGGACAGCCTATGGCTACACCTTC	CSAGTAYGYTF
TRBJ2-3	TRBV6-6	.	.	TGTGCCGCATATTCCCCCAGCACAGATACGCAGTATTTT	CAAYSPSTDTQYF
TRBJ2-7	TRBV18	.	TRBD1	TGTGCCAGCTCACCTCGCGGGACAGGGGTAGCCTACGAGCAGTACTTC	CASSPRGTGVAYEQYF
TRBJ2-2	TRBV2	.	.	TGTGCCAGCAAGGAGGGGGCAGCGAACACCGGGGAGCTGTTTTTT	CASKEGAANTGELFF
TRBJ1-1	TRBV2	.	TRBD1	TGTGCCAGCAGCTTCTCGCAGGGGGGGAACACTGAAGCTTTCTTT	CASSFSQGGNTEAFF
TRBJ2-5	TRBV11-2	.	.	TGTGCCAGCAGCCCGAAGGGTGACCAATGGGAGACCCAGTACTTC	CASSPKGDQWETQYF
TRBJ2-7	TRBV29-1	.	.	TGCAGCGTTGGGGTCGGATCCTACGAGCAGTACTTC	CSVGVGSYEQYF
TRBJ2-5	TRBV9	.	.	TGTGCCAGCAGCGTAGTCGCGGGCCTCCAAGAGACCCAGTACTTC	CASSVVAGLQETQYF